This TCR beta chain originates from a study of neoadjuvant nivolumab and ipilimumab in lung cancer. Study in general: Patients got nivolumab 3 mg/kg on days 1, 15 and 29; combination added ipilimumab 1 mg/kg day 1. The study, taken as a whole, reports: Compared with tumor-adjacent uninvolved lung, resected tumors showed greater richness and clonality.

TCRdb keeps only in-frame clones here, not all; method: immunoSEQ multiplex PCR. The sample has about 38,000 clones, 75% to 90% seen once; the top ten hold about 3.3%. Of note for this clone: Its antigen is unidentified.

The CDR3 length is 15 residues. Trimming removed 2 bases at V and 4 bases at J, with 15 bases between. CDR1 is KGHSH, CDR2 LQKENI, per germline. This TCR was recovered from an adult with non-small cell lung cancer. The specimen comprised peripheral blood, sampled before neoadjuvant nivolumab, alone or with ipilimumab. V and J are TRBV18 and TRBJ2-7; D possibly corresponds to TRBD2 (6 bases). CDR3 region: CASSPMELAVYEQYF. CDR3 sequence (DNA): TGTGCCAGCTCACCAATGGAACTAGCAGTATACGAGCAGTACTTC.